These 32 T cell receptor beta chains were sequenced from one sample in a study of blood T cell repertoires in COVID-19. Clones were read by immunoSEQ multiplex PCR, and TCRdb kept only the in-frame ones, dropping some. Of about 210,000 clones listed, roughly 87% are singletons. The material sequenced was peripheral blood. These TCRs come from a woman between 55 and 75 years old with COVID-19, enrolled during active disease.

The CDR3 spells CASSPYRDSTGELFF. The CDR3 DNA follows: TGTGCCAGCTCACCATACCGGGACAGCACCGGGGAGCTGTTTTTT. The V call is TRBV18, the J call TRBJ2-2, with 7 positions matching TRBD1. Germline values: CDR1 KGHSH, CDR2 LQKENI. The J segment lost 4 bases and the V segment lost 2 bases, leaving 4 bases of the junction unmatched. The CDR3 contains 15 residues.

The chain carries TRBV6-5 and TRBJ2-5; weak D call: TRBD2 (6 bases). The CDR3 runs to 13 residues. V lost 7 bases and J lost 5, with 14 bases in between. Germline V CDR1 and CDR2: MNHEY, SVGAGI. CDR3 region: CASTWTTEETQYF. Written as DNA, the CDR3 is TGTGCCAGCACTTGGACTACTGAGGAGACCCAGTACTTC.

The chain recombines TRBV7-6 with TRBJ2-7; the match to TRBD2 covers 13 bases. The V gene's germline CDR1 is SGHVS and CDR2 FNYEAQ. V gave up 5 bases and J gave up 2 bases; unmatched junction bases: 3. This CDR3 has 15 amino acids. CDR3 residues: CASSPTSGGPYEQYV. Written as DNA, the CDR3 is TGTGCCAGCAGCCCGACTAGCGGGGGGCCCTACGAGCAGTACGTC.

The V call is TRBV3-1 (or the pseudogene TRBV3-2), the J call TRBJ2-7; D possibly corresponds to TRBD1 (6 bases). Germline CDR1 is LGHDT and CDR2 is YNNKEL (reference sequence). The CDR3 loop spans 16 amino acids. The germline V and J ends were trimmed by 4 bases and 4 bases, with 20 bases remaining between them. CDR3 coding DNA: TGTGCCAGCAGCCCGAGCCCGGGACACGCGACTTACGAGCAGTACTTC. It encodes CASSPSPGHATYEQYF.

The J gene is TRBJ1-4, the V gene TRBV7-2; D gene uncertain. The CDR3 loop spans 15 amino acids. The V end was cut by 1 base, the J end by 5 bases, with 11 bases between. Germline V gene lookup returns CDR1 SGHTA and CDR2 FQGNSA. In DNA, the CDR3 is TGTGCCAGCAGCTTAGAAGGGAGGAAGAATGAAAAACTGTTTTTT. Its translation is CASSLEGRKNEKLFF.

V is TRBV5-1 and J is TRBJ1-2, with 7 nucleotides matching TRBD1. The CDR3 runs to 14 residues. J lost 5 bases, V lost 4 bases, and 8 bases had no gene match. The germline V gene encodes CDR1 SGHRS and CDR2 YFSETQ. CDR3 protein: CASSPGTVYYGYTF. CDR3 nucleotides: TGCGCCAGCAGCCCTGGGACAGTTTATTATGGCTACACCTTC.

The genes are TRBV5-1 and TRBJ1-2, with 8 bases that match TRBD1. V lost 0 bases and J lost 6; bases outside the gene matches: 4. There are 14 residues in the CDR3. From germline, CDR1 is SGHRS and CDR2 YFSETQ. The CDR3 reads CASSLGQGANGYTF. The CDR3 nucleotides read TGCGCCAGCAGCTTGGGGCAGGGGGCGAATGGCTACACCTTC. Full variable domain (remainder filled in from reference TRBV5-1 and TRBJ1-2): KAGVTQTPRYLIKTRGQQVTLSCSPISGHRSVSWYQQTPGQGLQFLFEYFSETQRNKGNFPGRFSGRQFSNSRSEMNVSTLELGDSALYLCASSLGQGANGYTFGSGTRLTVV.

This chain uses TRBV29-1 with TRBJ1-1; D possibly corresponds to TRBD1 (6 bases). The ends were cut back, 6 bases at V and 4 bases at J, with 15 bases in the middle. CDR1 SQVTM and CDR2 ANQGSEA come from the germline V gene. The CDR3 totals 13 residues. The CDR3 reads CSVGGIRGTEAFF. The CDR3 DNA is TGCAGCGTCGGGGGGATCAGGGGCACTGAAGCTTTCTTT.

The CDR3 coding sequence is TGTGCCAGCAGTAGAGCGGGTCTTTCCGGCTACACCTTC. It codes for CASSRAGLSGYTF. This chain links TRBV6-2 or TRBV6-3 with TRBJ1-2; D gene unclear. Germline V lookup: CDR1 MNHEY, CDR2 SVGEGT. The CDR3 covers 13 residues. The V end lost 5 bases, the J end lost 8 bases, and 15 bases lay between the germline ends.

DNA of the CDR3: TGTGCCAGCAGCTTGGTCGGTTCCACAGATACGCAGTATTTT. Protein product: CASSLVGSTDTQYF. The genes are TRBV5-5 and TRBJ2-3; D not resolved. V was pared by 0 bases and J by 2 bases, with 7 bases between. There are 14 residues in the CDR3. The germline gives CDR1 SGHKS, CDR2 YYEKEE (reference sequence). The full variable domain, in which reference TRBV5-5 and TRBJ2-3 provide the parts outside the CDR3, is DAGVTQSPTHLIKTRGQQVTLRCSPISGHKSVSWYQQVLGQGPQFIFQYYEKEERGRGNFPDRFSARQFPNYSSELNVNALLLGDSALYLCASSLVGSTDTQYFGPGTRLTVL.

The chain employs TRBV29-1 and TRBJ2-1; 10 nucleotides line up with TRBD1. The CDR3 covers 14 residues. The ends lost 6 bases at V and 8 bases at J; junction bases unmatched: 10. Germline CDR1 and CDR2: SQVTM and ANQGSEA. The CDR3 reads CSVRGQGKFYEQFF. The CDR3 coding sequence is TGCAGCGTGCGGGGACAGGGGAAGTTCTATGAGCAGTTCTTC.

The rearrangement uses TRBV7-2 and TRBJ2-7; D possibly corresponds to TRBD1 (6 bases). This CDR3 is 14 amino acids long. Germline-derived CDR1 and CDR2 are SGHTA and FQGNSA. With 7 bases removed from V and 0 bases from J, the gap between germline ends came to 13 bases. CDR3 DNA: TGTGCCAGCAAAACAGACAGGAGCTCCTACGAGCAGTACTTC. It specifies CASKTDRSSYEQYF.

The V gene is TRBV30, the J gene TRBJ1-3; TRBD1 might be the D (5 bases). The V and J ends lost 2 bases and 0 bases respectively, with 14 bases between them. There are 16 residues in the CDR3. The germline V gene has CDR1 GTSNPN and CDR2 SVGIG (reference sequence). CDR3 protein: CAWSRSQVGSGNTIYF. Written as DNA, the CDR3 is TGTGCCTGGAGTCGTTCACAGGTGGGCTCTGGAAACACCATATATTTT.

The rearrangement links TRBV19 to TRBJ2-7; D call uncertain. The V and J ends lost 2 bases and 11 bases respectively, with 10 bases between them. The CDR3 sequence is 11 residues long. Per germline, CDR1 LNHDA and CDR2 SQIVND (reference sequence). This CDR3 is CASSICSLKYV. CDR3 DNA sequence: TGTGCCAGTAGTATATGTAGCCTTAAGTACGTC.

V is TRBV19 and J is TRBJ1-5, with D maybe TRBD1 (6 bases). V lost 7 bases, J lost 0 bases, and 13 bases lay in between. CDR1 is LNHDA and CDR2 is SQIVND in the germline V gene (reference sequence). The CDR3 spans 15 residues. CDR3 region: CASNWGTLSNQPQHF. CDR3 DNA: TGTGCCAGTAACTGGGGGACACTTAGCAATCAGCCCCAGCATTTT.

The V call is TRBV5-4, the J call TRBJ2-2, with 7 bases lining up with TRBD1. Per the germline V gene, CDR1 is SGHNT and CDR2 is YYREEE (reference sequence). This CDR3 region has 15 residues. V dropped 5 bases and J dropped 2; count of bases not matched to a gene: 6. DNA of the CDR3: TGTGCCAGCAGGACAGGGACCTCTAACACCGGGGAGCTGTTTTTT. Residues: CASRTGTSNTGELFF.

A single count supports this clone. V usage is TRBV7-3 and J usage is TRBJ2-1; the match to TRBD2 covers 11 bases. The V gene end was trimmed by 5 bases and the J gene end by 3 bases; junction bases not matched to a gene: 3. The germline CDR1 and CDR2 sequences are SGHTA and FQGTGA. This CDR3 region has 15 residues. The CDR3 region is CASSKTSGGYNEQFF. The CDR3 coding sequence is TGTGCCAGCAGCAAAACTAGCGGGGGCTACAATGAGCAGTTCTTC. The entire variable domain, with the rest obtained from reference TRBV7-3 and TRBJ2-1, is as follows: GAGVSQTPSNKVTEKGKYVELRCDPISGHTALYWYRQSLGQGPEFLIYFQGTGAADDSGLPNDRFFAVRPEGSVSTLKIQRTERGDSAVYLCASSKTSGGYNEQFFGPGTRLTVL.

The V gene is TRBV18, the J gene TRBJ1-5; D perhaps matches TRBD1 (5 bases). The CDR3 extends over 15 amino acids. Germline V gene lookup returns CDR1 KGHSH and CDR2 LQKENI. The V gene lost 6 bases and the J gene lost 0 bases, with 12 bases spanning the gap. This CDR3 reads CASSWGVNSNQPQHF. CDR3 nucleotides: TGTGCCAGCTCCTGGGGGGTTAATAGCAATCAGCCCCAGCATTTT.

As for this clone: The junction and the germline gene differ at one end; a read error may be behind it. V and J are TRBV18 and TRBJ1-2, with D uncertain. The CDR3 loop spans 16 amino acids. CDR1 is KGHSH, CDR2 LQKENI, per germline. The CDR3 region has the DNA TGTGCCAGCTCATCACCTCGCATGGATCCGGCGGATGGCTACACCTTC. Its protein product is CASSSPRMDPADGYTF.

The rearrangement links TRBV6-6 to TRBJ2-3; the D gene is possibly TRBD2 (6 bases). Germline V lookup: CDR1 MNHNY, CDR2 SVGAGI (reference sequence). The CDR3 has 15 residues. Trimming stripped 5 bases from V and 6 bases from J, with 18 bases between. The CDR3 DNA reads TGTGCCAGCAGTAACGGCGGGACGCAGAGGGATACGCAGTATTTT. It yields the protein CASSNGGTQRDTQYF.

The chain has TRBV19 and TRBJ1-4, with 9 bases identical to TRBD1. This CDR3 has 16 residues. The V and J ends lost 6 bases and 0 bases, in that order; junction bases with no gene match: 5. Germline V gene data show CDR1 as LNHDA and CDR2 as SQIVND (reference sequence). CDR3 residues: CASRSGQGPTNEKLFF. DNA of the CDR3: TGTGCCAGTAGATCGGGACAGGGACCAACTAATGAAAAACTGTTTTTT.

CDR3 sequence: CASRQDTLFGEKLFF. CDR3 nucleotide sequence: TGTGCCAGTAGACAGGATACGTTATTTGGTGAAAAACTGTTTTTT. The chain joins TRBV19 to TRBJ1-4, with D possibly being TRBD1 (5 bases). This CDR3 comprises 15 residues. The V end was cut by 6 bases, the J end by 7 bases, with 18 bases between. Germline loops: CDR1 LNHDA, CDR2 SQIVND (reference sequence). The full variable domain, rest sourced from reference TRBV19 and TRBJ1-4, is DGGITQSPKYLFRKEGQNVTLSCEQNLNHDAMYWYRQDPGQGLRLIYYSQIVNDFQKGDIAEGYSVSREKKESFPLTVTSAQKNPTAFYLCASRQDTLFGEKLFFGSGTQLSVL.

Only one count was recorded for this clone. The chain has TRBV9 and TRBJ2-1; a possible D gene is TRBD1 (6 bases). Germline V gives CDR1 SGDLS, CDR2 YYNGEE. V lost 4 bases and J 2 bases, leaving 13 bases between the germline ends. The CDR3 spans 15 residues. CDR3 residues: CASSLQGSAYNEQFF. Here the CDR3 DNA reads TGTGCCAGCAGCCTACAGGGTAGCGCCTACAATGAGCAGTTCTTC.

The chain employs TRBV19 and TRBJ2-3, with D maybe TRBD1 (5 bases). The CDR3 spans 14 residues. The germline V gene encodes CDR1 LNHDA and CDR2 SQIVND (reference sequence). Deletions cut 9 bases from V and 2 bases from J, with 15 bases between. The CDR3 here is CASFTGPPTDTQYF. CDR3 nucleotides: TGTGCCAGCTTTACAGGCCCCCCCACAGATACGCAGTATTTT. The entire variable domain, with the rest obtained from reference TRBV19 and TRBJ2-3, is as follows: DGGITQSPKYLFRKEGQNVTLSCEQNLNHDAMYWYRQDPGQGLRLIYYSQIVNDFQKGDIAEGYSVSREKKESFPLTVTSAQKNPTAFYLCASFTGPPTDTQYFGPGTRLTVL.

The gene calls are TRBV29-1 and TRBJ2-1, with D possibly being TRBD1 (6 bases). The CDR3 extends over 15 amino acids. The germline gives CDR1 SQVTM, CDR2 ANQGSEA. Deletions cut 6 bases from V and 8 bases from J, with 23 bases between. The CDR3 sequence is CSVADTVRDMDEQFF. In nucleotides, the CDR3 is TGCAGCGTCGCAGATACCGTCCGGGACATGGATGAGCAGTTCTTC.

The chain couples TRBV28 to TRBJ2-7, with D possibly matching TRBD2 (6 bases). Per the germline V gene, CDR1 is MDHEN and CDR2 is SYDVKM. The CDR3 consists of 14 residues. Between the trimmed V and J ends, which lost 5 bases and 7 bases, there was a span of 18 bases. The DNA of the CDR3 is TGTGCCAGCAGTGCGGACGCGGTGGGGAGGGAGCAGTACGTC. Encoded protein: CASSADAVGREQYV.

The V call is TRBV19, the J call TRBJ1-2, with D hard to call. The CDR3 contains 12 residues. Germline V lookup: CDR1 LNHDA, CDR2 SQIVND (reference sequence). The V end lost 5 bases, the J end lost 7 bases, and 11 bases lay between the germline ends. CDR3 DNA sequence: TGTGCCAGTAGTGCCCGGACTGTTGGCTACACCTTC. Translated: CASSARTVGYTF.

The chain carries TRBV11-3 and TRBJ2-5, with 16 nucleotides matching TRBD2. Germline-derived CDR1 and CDR2 are SGHNT and YENEEA. J lost 5 bases, V lost 5 bases, and 5 bases had no gene match. This CDR3 comprises 16 residues. DNA for the CDR3: TGTGCCAGCAGCGAGGGACTAGCGGGAGGGCCTGAGACCCAGTACTTC. Its protein product is CASSEGLAGGPETQYF.

V is TRBV30 and J is TRBJ2-7, with TRBD2 identical over 12 bases. Germline values: CDR1 GTSNPN, CDR2 SVGIG (reference sequence). This CDR3 has 14 amino acids. Trimming removed 2 bases from V and 2 bases from J; junction bases left unmatched: 1. CDR3 DNA sequence: TGTGCCTGGAGTCGACTAGCGGGAGCCTACGAGCAGTACTTC. It yields the protein CAWSRLAGAYEQYF.

The chain couples TRBV10-3 to TRBJ1-1; 7 bases align to TRBD1. Germline CDR1 and CDR2: ENHRY and SYGVKD. The CDR3 contains 14 residues. J gave up 1 base and V 6 bases, and 5 bases lay outside the gene matches. For the CDR3, the DNA is TGTGCCATCAGCCCAGGGGGGACGAACACTGAAGCTTTCTTT. Its protein product is CAISPGGTNTEAFF.

The chain has TRBV2 and TRBJ1-5; possible D gene TRBD1, 5 bases. Germline values: CDR1 SNHLY, CDR2 FYNNEI. The V gene lost 6 bases and the J gene lost 1 base, with 10 bases spanning the gap. The CDR3 sequence is 14 residues long. As DNA, the CDR3 is TGTGCCAGCAGAACTGGACAAAGCAATCAGCCCCAGCATTTT. Its protein is CASRTGQSNQPQHF.

The CDR3 nucleotides are TGTGCCAGCAGCTTAGAGGGGGCCCGCAATGAGCAGTTCTTC. It translates to CASSLEGARNEQFF. The rearrangement links TRBV11-3 to TRBJ2-1; a possible D gene is TRBD1 (6 bases). V dropped 0 bases and J dropped 6 bases, with 9 bases sitting between them. This CDR3 is built from 14 residues. Germline assignment: CDR1 SGHNT and CDR2 YENEEA. Complete variable domain (other parts from reference TRBV11-3 and TRBJ2-1): EAGVVQSPRYKIIEKKQPVAFWCNPISGHNTLYWYLQNLGQGPELLIRYENEEAVDDSQLPKDRFSAERLKGVDSTLKIQPAELGDSAVYLCASSLEGARNEQFFGPGTRLTVL.